These T cell receptor beta chains were read from a single sample in a study of beta chain features in type 1 diabetes. TCRdb keeps only in-frame clones here, not all; method: immunoSEQ multiplex PCR. The sample carries around 400,000 clones, approximately 15% recorded once. The sequenced sample consisted of naive CD4+ T cells from blood. The receptor source for this set is a woman aged 18-29 years in good health. Each CDR3 is given with its conserved first and last residue. The D gene is left open where the match is weak. The listing skips clone size in some rows; elsewhere it reads once, few, many or a size class.

>TRBV5-6|few|TRBD1|TRBJ1-2|14
TGTGCCAGCAGCCCGGGACAGGGAGGCTATGGCTACACCTTC
CASSPGQGGYGYTF
>TRBV14|-|TRBD1|TRBJ2-5|15
TGTGCCAGCAGCCGCCTACAGGGGGGAGGAGAGACCCAGTACTTC
CASSRLQGGGETQYF
>TRBV9|few|TRBD2|TRBJ2-7|15
TGTGCCAGCAGCCTTACTGCTAGCGGGATCTACGAGCAGTACTTC
CASSLTASGIYEQYF
>TRBV30|few|TRBD1|TRBJ1-5|15
TGTGCCTGGAGTCTCGGACAGGGGGCTGCTCAGCCCCAGCATTTT
CAWSLGQGAAQPQHF
>TRBV7-2|few|TRBD1|TRBJ2-1|13
TGTGCCAGCAGCTTAACACAGGGGTGGGAGCAGTTCTTC
CASSLTQGWEQFF
>TRBV5-1|few|-|TRBJ2-2|13
TGCGCCAGCAGCTTAAGGAGAGCCGGGGAGCTGTTTTTT
CASSLRRAGELFF
>TRBV5-1|-|-|TRBJ2-1|15
TGCGCCAGCAGCTTGGTCGGGAGCTCCTACAATGAGCAGTTCTTC
CASSLVGSSYNEQFF
>TRBV15|-|TRBD2|TRBJ2-5|15
TGTGCCACCAGCAGACCAGGACTAGTCCAAGAGACCCAGTACTTC
CATSRPGLVQETQYF
>TRBV30|-|-|TRBJ1-4|15
TGTGCCTGGAGTGTACCTCAGGGGAAGAACGAAAAACTGTTTTTT
CAWSVPQGKNEKLFF
>TRBV5-1|-|-|TRBJ2-6|17
TGCGCCAGCAGCTTGGAAGTTTCGGGTTTTGGGGCCAACGTCCTGACTTTC
CASSLEVSGFGANVLTF
>TRBV23-1|few|-|TRBJ1-2|15
TGCGCCAGCACTCCAGACAGGTTGGGGAACTATGGCTACACCTTC
CASTPDRLGNYGYTF
>TRBV9|few|TRBD2|TRBJ2-1|15
TGTGCCAGCAGCCCAAGACTAGCGGGATTGAATGAGCAGTTCTTC
CASSPRLAGLNEQFF
>TRBV15|-|-|TRBJ2-2|14
TGTGCCACCAGCAGAGATGGGCTAACCGGGGAGCTGTTTTTT
CATSRDGLTGELFF
>TRBV28|-|-|TRBJ1-2|16
TGTGCCAGCAGTTCGCATTTACAGGGAAGGAACTATGGCTACACCTTC
CASSSHLQGRNYGYTF
>TRBV27|few|-|TRBJ1-1|14
TGTGCCAGCAGTTTATATAGGGGGAACACTGAAGCTTTCTTT
CASSLYRGNTEAFF
>TRBV7-9|few|TRBD2|TRBJ2-7|16
TGTGCCAGCAGCTTAGTAGCGGGAGCGCCCTCCTACGAGCAGTACTTC
CASSLVAGAPSYEQYF
>TRBV15|-|TRBD2|TRBJ2-3|16
TGTGCCACCAGCAGAGGGGGGACTAGCGGGAGGGATACGCAGTATTTT
CATSRGGTSGRDTQYF
>TRBV7-2|-|-|TRBJ2-1|15
TGTGCCAGCAGCTCTGCGGGAAGCGGCTACAATGAGCAGTTCTTC
CASSSAGSGYNEQFF
>TRBV29-1|-|-|TRBJ1-1|10
TGCAGCGTTCTCGACACTGAAGCTTTCTTT
CSVLDTEAFF
>TRBV4-2|-|-|TRBJ2-6|18
TGTGCCAGCAGCCAAGATTCAGGAGGGTCCTCTGGGGCCAACGTCCTGACTTTC
CASSQDSGGSSGANVLTF
>TRBV19|-|TRBD2|TRBJ2-1|15
TGTGCCAGTAGTATTCAGACTAGCAGTTCAAATGAGCAGTTCTTC
CASSIQTSSSNEQFF
>TRBV30|-|-|TRBJ1-4|11
TGTGCCTGGAGTGTAGGCGGTGGACTGTTTTTT
CAWSVGGGLFF
>TRBV7-2|-|-|TRBJ1-4|15
TGTGCCAGCAGCTTAGTACGCGGGGAAAATGAAAAACTGTTTTTT
CASSLVRGENEKLFF
>TRBV23-1|few|-|TRBJ1-5|13
TGCGCCGGCAGCAGGCGGTTCAGCGGGCCCCAGCATTTT
CAGSRRFSGPQHF
>TRBV18|-|TRBD2|TRBJ2-1|16
TGTGCCAGCTCACCAACCGGGACTAGCGCTCCCACAGAGCAGTTCTTC
CASSPTGTSAPTEQFF
>TRBV6-5|few|TRBD1|TRBJ1-2|14
TGTGCCAGCACCCGGGACAGGCGGCACTATGGCTACACCTTC
CASTRDRRHYGYTF